This TCR beta chain derives from a study of shared clonotypes between healthy human individuals. The wider study: Plates per donor: three CD4 naive, three CD4 memory, two CD8 naive, one CD8 memory.

V dropped 4 bases and J dropped 4; count of bases not matched to a gene: 4. The CDR3 runs 15 residues. The germline V gene has CDR1 LGHNA and CDR2 YNFKEQ. Study-wide results and limits: In general, naive subsets displayed greater estimated richness than memory subsets did. Blood alone was sampled, and tissue repertoires likely differ.

Naivety among CD8 cells was defined by CD45RO negativity and positive CCR7 selection, thereby excluding terminally differentiated effector memory CD45RA+ cells. An even split of each subset's genomic DNA across several immunoSEQ plates was performed. This table comes from immunoSEQ multiplex PCR, and its TCRdb copy is limited to in-frame clones, with some not included. This sample has about 590,000 clones, with roughly 95% found just once. A word on this clone: What it binds is not known.

Sequencing used naive CD8+ T cells sorted from blood. V gene TRBV4-2 combines with J gene TRBJ2-7; 13 nucleotides align to TRBD2. The source of this sequence is a young woman in good health. As DNA, the CDR3 is TGTGCCAGCAGCCCACAACTAGCGGGAGGGTACGAGCAGTACTTC. Its translation: CASSPQLAGGYEQYF.